This TCR beta chain originates from a study of OX40 agonist ivuxolimab in advanced cancers. Study details: Checkpoint inhibitors had been given previously to roughly 40% of patients. The study's findings and limits: Both blood CD4+ and CD8+ T cells showed clonal growth by week 6 at 0.1 to 3.0 mg/kg.

On this clone itself: What it binds is unknown.

With 4 bases removed from V and 6 bases from J, the gap between germline ends came to 15 bases. The CDR3 has 14 amino acids. Germline loops: CDR1 MNHEY, CDR2 SVGAGI. Patients were ruled out by autoimmune disease history or systemic immunosuppression. The table came from immunoSEQ multiplex PCR; TCRdb's copy has only in-frame clones and leaves some out. The sample holds 77,000 or so clones, roughly nine tenths seen once. This receptor was obtained from an adult with an advanced solid tumor such as melanoma, head and neck, liver or kidney cancer. The chain uses TRBV6-5 and TRBJ2-5; D remains unclear. Sequencing used CD4+ or CD8+ T cells sorted from blood, obtained in a trial of the OX40 agonist ivuxolimab. This chain's CDR3 is CASSSSLAAKTQYF. Here the CDR3 DNA reads TGTGCCAGCAGTTCCAGTTTAGCTGCAAAGACCCAGTACTTC.